These 26 T cell receptor beta chains were all obtained from the same sample, sequenced in a study of cytomegalovirus exposure and HLA in healthy donors. Amplification used 60 Vbeta primers and 13 Jbeta primers. Profiling relied on immunoSEQ multiplex PCR, and the TCRdb table lists in-frame clones only, not all of them. The sample has approximately 140,000 clones, around 60% seen once. Sequenced material: PBMCs. These receptors all stem from a woman aged 60-75 years in good health and CMV-seropositive.

The CDR3 nucleotides are TGTGCCAGCAGTGATGAGGCAGGGGGAAACGAGCAGTACTTC. It specifies CASSDEAGGNEQYF. The rearrangement uses TRBV2 and TRBJ2-7, with TRBD1 identical over 7 bases. Looked up from germline, CDR1 is SNHLY and CDR2 is FYNNEI. V lost 3 bases, J lost 5 bases, and 7 bases stayed unmatched. CDR3 size: 14 residues.

The chain employs TRBV28 and TRBJ2-1; 7 positions match TRBD2. Germline V gene sequence: CDR1 MDHEN, CDR2 SYDVKM. The CDR3 contains 14 residues. With 6 bases clipped from V and 0 bases from J, the junction kept 2 bases outside the gene matches. The CDR3 DNA is TGTGCCAGCAGCGGGAGGAACTCCTACAATGAGCAGTTCTTC. This encodes CASSGRNSYNEQFF.

The V call is TRBV7-8, the J call TRBJ1-5, with a possible D match to TRBD1 (6 bases). The CDR3 consists of 12 residues. The germline gives CDR1 SGHVS, CDR2 FQNEAQ. Trimming cost V 4 bases and J 5 bases, with 6 bases left between them. Here the CDR3 DNA reads TGTGCCAGCAGCTCAGGGGATCAGCCCCAGCATTTT. Translated: CASSSGDQPQHF.

The gene calls are TRBV28 and TRBJ1-1, with D possibly being TRBD1 (5 bases). This CDR3 has 14 amino acids. Trimming removed 11 bases from V and 1 base from J, with 17 bases in between. Germline CDR1 and CDR2: MDHEN and SYDVKM. Written as DNA, the CDR3 is TGTGCCTACTCGGCAGGCGGGGGGAACACTGAAGCTTTCTTT. Translated, it gives CAYSAGGGNTEAFF.

This chain links TRBV5-1 with TRBJ2-3; TRBD2 matches at 7 bases. The CDR3 runs 14 residues. Trimming cost V 3 bases and J 1 base; bases outside gene matches: 2. From germline, CDR1 is SGHRS and CDR2 YFSETQ. The CDR3 here is CASSYLAGTDTQYF. DNA for the CDR3: TGCGCCAGCAGCTATCTAGCGGGCACAGATACGCAGTATTTT.

The genes are TRBV11-2 and TRBJ2-7; possibly TRBD2 for D (5 bases). The V end lost 5 bases, the J end lost 1 base, and 9 bases lay between the germline ends. Germline CDR1 is SGHAT and CDR2 is FQNNGV. This CDR3 is built from 13 residues. The CDR3 spells CASSAPGSYEQYF. Here the CDR3 DNA reads TGTGCCAGCAGCGCGCCGGGATCCTACGAGCAGTACTTC.

This clone was observed many times. As DNA, the CDR3 is TGTGCCAGCAGTTCCAGCGGGAGGAACAATGAGCAGTTCTTC. Amino acids: CASSSSGRNNEQFF. The V call is TRBV6-6, the J call TRBJ2-1; 9 nucleotides match TRBD2. V lost 4 bases to trimming and J lost 5 bases; unmatched junction nucleotides: 3. Per germline, CDR1 MNHNY and CDR2 SVGAGI (reference sequence). This CDR3 is 14 amino acids long.

The sample holds a few counts of this clone. This chain links TRBV4-3 with TRBJ2-3; D is possibly TRBD2 (5 bases). Germline assignment: CDR1 LGHNA and CDR2 YSLEER. Trimming shortened V by 8 bases and J by 1 base, and 16 bases separated the two germline ends. The CDR3 is made up of 15 amino acids. The CDR3 sequence is CASGSGRAGTDTQYF. The DNA of the CDR3 is TGCGCCAGCGGGAGCGGACGAGCTGGCACAGATACGCAGTATTTT.

This chain connects TRBV6-6 to TRBJ1-2; TRBD1 is a possible D gene (5 bases). The CDR3 spans 13 residues. Trimming removed 7 bases from V and 4 bases from J, with 13 bases in between. Germline V gene lookup returns CDR1 MNHNY and CDR2 SVGAGI (reference sequence). The CDR3 reads CASNLEGSYGYTF. CDR3 DNA sequence: TGTGCCAGCAATCTGGAGGGGAGCTATGGCTACACCTTC.

This chain links TRBV18 with TRBJ2-3; 8 bases are shared with TRBD1. This CDR3 contains 15 residues. J gave up 3 bases and V 3 bases, and 5 bases lay outside the gene matches. Germline loops: CDR1 KGHSH, CDR2 LQKENI. In nucleotides, the CDR3 is TGTGCCAGCTCACCGCAGGACAGGGTGACAGATACGCAGTATTTT. Translation: CASSPQDRVTDTQYF.

The chain is built from TRBV19 and TRBJ1-4, with D perhaps TRBD1 (6 bases). Trimming left V 8 bases short and J 7 bases short, with 8 bases between. Per the germline V gene, CDR1 is LNHDA and CDR2 is SQIVND (reference sequence). The CDR3 totals 11 residues. The CDR3 reads CASSRGEKLFF. The CDR3, as DNA: TGTGCCAGTTCCAGGGGTGAAAAACTGTTTTTT.

The CDR3 region has the DNA TGTGCCAGCAGTGCTCAAGGTGGGGCTTGGGATGAGCAGTTCTTC. This encodes CASSAQGGAWDEQFF. This chain uses TRBV2 with TRBJ2-1; perhaps TRBD1 as D (5 bases). This CDR3 comprises 15 residues. CDR1 is SNHLY and CDR2 is FYNNEI in the germline V gene. V lost 4 bases and J lost 8, with 18 bases in between.

The V and J genes are TRBV7-2 and TRBJ1-1; D may be TRBD1 (5 bases). The CDR3 length is 14 residues. Per the germline V gene, CDR1 is SGHTA and CDR2 is FQGNSA. The germline V and J ends were trimmed by 3 bases and 0 bases, with 8 bases remaining between them. The CDR3 DNA sequence: TGTGCCAGCAGCTTTGACAGCATGAACACTGAAGCTTTCTTT. Its protein product is CASSFDSMNTEAFF.

The chain links TRBV2 to TRBJ2-7, with 7 nucleotides matching TRBD2. Germline V lookup: CDR1 SNHLY, CDR2 FYNNEI. With V trimmed by 6 bases and J by 3 bases, 2 bases remained unmatched. The CDR3 has 12 amino acids. The CDR3 loop reads CASRLAGYEQYF. CDR3 DNA: TGTGCCAGCAGGTTAGCGGGCTACGAGCAGTACTTC.

The rearrangement links TRBV11-1 to TRBJ2-3; 10 bases map to TRBD1. The CDR3 extends over 16 amino acids. The V and J ends lost 4 bases and 1 base, in that order; junction bases with no gene match: 5. Germline CDR1 is SGHAT and CDR2 is FQDESV (reference sequence). For the CDR3, the DNA is TGTGCCAGCAGCTCCGACAGGGGGCATGGCACAGATACGCAGTATTTT. Amino acid sequence: CASSSDRGHGTDTQYF. The variable domain in full, with the rest retrieved from reference TRBV11-1 and TRBJ2-3, is EAEVAQSPRYKITEKSQAVAFWCDPISGHATLYWYRQILGQGPELLVQFQDESVVDDSQLPKDRFSAERLKGVDSTLKIQPAELGDSAMYLCASSSDRGHGTDTQYFGPGTRLTVL.

This chain links TRBV7-2 with TRBJ2-4; D not resolved. This CDR3 is built from 16 residues. Between the trimmed V and J ends, which lost 0 bases and 0 bases, there was a span of 9 bases. Germline-derived CDR1 and CDR2 are SGHTA and FQGNSA. CDR3 DNA sequence: TGTGCCAGCAGCTTAGCCCGCGATACAGCCAAAAACATTCAGTACTTC. Its translation: CASSLARDTAKNIQYF.

Only one count was recorded for this clone. The J gene is TRBJ2-7, the V gene TRBV28, with 11 bases fitting TRBD2. The length of the CDR3 is 14 residues. Trimming at V came to 5 bases and at J to 12 bases, leaving 12 bases not matched to a gene. Germline CDR1 reads MDHEN; CDR2 reads SYDVKM. The chain's CDR3 is CASSISVSGRVGYF. The CDR3 nucleotides are TGTGCCAGCAGTATCTCTGTTAGCGGGAGGGTCGGGTACTTC.

This rearrangement joins TRBV5-1 to TRBJ2-6; D is possibly TRBD2 (5 bases). Germline CDR1 SGHRS, CDR2 YFSETQ. The CDR3 runs 16 residues. Trimming cost V 7 bases and J 0 bases, with 14 bases left between them. CDR3: CASGRVGSSGANVLTF. The CDR3 DNA is TGCGCCAGCGGGCGGGTAGGGTCCTCTGGGGCCAACGTCCTGACTTTC.

This chain joins TRBV14 and TRBJ1-3, with 7 positions matching TRBD1. Germline V gene sequence: CDR1 SGHDN, CDR2 FVKESK. CDR3 length: 16 residues. Losses at the gene ends were 5 bases for V and 2 bases for J; bases not matched to a gene: 9. The chain's CDR3 is CASSNRGRLTGNTIYF. The DNA for the CDR3 is TGTGCCAGCAGCAACAGGGGTCGTCTAACTGGAAACACCATATATTTT.

The CDR3 DNA reads TGTGCCAGCAGTTTCGGGGGAAACTACGAGCAGTACTTC. Translation gives CASSFGGNYEQYF. The rearrangement links TRBV28 to TRBJ2-7, with D perhaps TRBD2 (6 bases). V lost 3 bases to trimming and J lost 3 bases, with 9 bases between them. Germline V lookup: CDR1 MDHEN, CDR2 SYDVKM. This CDR3 region has 13 residues.

DNA of the CDR3: TGCGCCAGCAGCAACGACAGGGGCGGCGGCTACACCTTC. Translation gives CASSNDRGGGYTF. The V call is TRBV5-1, the J call TRBJ1-2, with 8 positions matching TRBD1. This CDR3 has 13 amino acids. The germline CDR1 and CDR2 sequences are SGHRS and YFSETQ. J gave up 8 bases and V 4 bases, and 7 bases lay outside the gene matches.

The V and J genes are TRBV7-9 and TRBJ2-7, with D possibly TRBD1 on 5 matching bases. With 5 bases removed from V and 4 bases from J, the gap between germline ends came to 9 bases. The CDR3 spans 12 residues. CDR1 is SEHNR, CDR2 FQNEAQ, per germline (reference sequence). CDR3 amino acids: CASSLRQYEQYF. CDR3 nucleotides: TGTGCCAGCAGCCTAAGACAGTACGAGCAGTACTTC.

The V call is TRBV28, the J call TRBJ2-1; D might be TRBD2 (5 bases). Germline values: CDR1 MDHEN, CDR2 SYDVKM. The V end lost 7 bases, the J end lost 4 bases, and 29 bases lay between the germline ends. The CDR3 is made up of 19 amino acids. CDR3 DNA: TGTGCCAGCAACACGGAGGCTATTACCCCCGAGGACCTATACAATGAGCAGTTCTTC. This encodes CASNTEAITPEDLYNEQFF.

This chain uses TRBV6-5 with TRBJ2-7; 8 nucleotides agree with TRBD1. The germline V gene encodes CDR1 MNHEY and CDR2 SVGAGI. The CDR3 sequence is 15 residues long. V lost 4 bases and J lost 2; bases outside the gene matches: 7. The CDR3 region is CASSSTGDIPYEQYF. The DNA of the CDR3 is TGTGCCAGCAGTTCGACAGGGGATATTCCCTACGAGCAGTACTTC.

The chain couples TRBV5-4 to TRBJ2-3; 7 bases are a match to TRBD2. With 4 bases clipped from V and 3 bases from J, the junction kept 11 bases outside the gene matches. Germline-derived CDR1 and CDR2 are SGHNT and YYREEE (reference sequence). CDR3 size: 16 residues. CDR3 coding DNA: TGTGCCAGCAGCCCAGAGCGAGCGGGAACGACAGATACGCAGTATTTT. This sequence encodes CASSPERAGTTDTQYF. Based on the CDR3 plus reference TRBV5-4 and TRBJ2-3, the full variable domain is ETGVTQSPTHLIKTRGQQVTLRCSSQSGHNTVSWYQQALGQGPQFIFQYYREEENGRGNFPPRFSGLQFPNYSSELNVNALELDDSALYLCASSPERAGTTDTQYFGPGTRLTVL.

The rearrangement joins TRBV28 to TRBJ2-7; 7 bases are a match to TRBD1. Per the germline V gene, CDR1 is MDHEN and CDR2 is SYDVKM. The trim removed 2 bases at V and 3 bases at J, leaving 7 bases unmatched. This CDR3 has 15 amino acids. Here the CDR3 reads CASSLPDRSIYEQYF. The CDR3 DNA reads TGTGCCAGCAGTTTACCGGACAGGTCCATCTACGAGCAGTACTTC. The variable domain in full, completed from reference TRBV28 and TRBJ2-7, reads DVKVTQSSRYLVKRTGEKVFLECVQDMDHENMFWYRQDPGLGLRLIYFSYDVKMKEKGDIPEGYSVSREKKERFSLILESASTNQTSMYLCASSLPDRSIYEQYFGPGTRLTVT.